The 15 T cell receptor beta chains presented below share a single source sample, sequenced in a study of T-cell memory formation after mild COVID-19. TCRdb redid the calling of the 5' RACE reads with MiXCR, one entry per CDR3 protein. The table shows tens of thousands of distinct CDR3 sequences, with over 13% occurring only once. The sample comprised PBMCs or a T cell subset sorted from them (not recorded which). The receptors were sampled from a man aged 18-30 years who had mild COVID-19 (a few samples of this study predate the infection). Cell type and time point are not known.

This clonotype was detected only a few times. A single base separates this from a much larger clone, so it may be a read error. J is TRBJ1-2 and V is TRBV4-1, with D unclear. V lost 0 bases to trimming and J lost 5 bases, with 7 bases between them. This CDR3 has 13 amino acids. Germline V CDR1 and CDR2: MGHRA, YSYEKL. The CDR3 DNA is TGCGCCAGCAGCCAAGAATACGGGTATGGCTACACCTTC. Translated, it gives CASSQEYGYGYTF.

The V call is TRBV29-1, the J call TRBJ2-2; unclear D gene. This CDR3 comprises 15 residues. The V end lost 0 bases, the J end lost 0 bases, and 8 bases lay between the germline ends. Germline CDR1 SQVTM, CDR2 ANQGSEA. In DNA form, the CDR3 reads TGCAGCGTTGAAGACGGGCAAGCGAACACCGGGGAGCTGTTTTTT. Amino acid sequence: CSVEDGQANTGELFF.

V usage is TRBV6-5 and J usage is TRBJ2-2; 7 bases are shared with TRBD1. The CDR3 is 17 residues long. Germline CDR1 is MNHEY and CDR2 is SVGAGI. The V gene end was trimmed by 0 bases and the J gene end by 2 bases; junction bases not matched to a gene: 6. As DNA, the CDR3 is TGTGCCAGCAGTTACTCCCAGACAGGGATTAACACCGGGGAGCTGTTTTTT. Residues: CASSYSQTGINTGELFF.

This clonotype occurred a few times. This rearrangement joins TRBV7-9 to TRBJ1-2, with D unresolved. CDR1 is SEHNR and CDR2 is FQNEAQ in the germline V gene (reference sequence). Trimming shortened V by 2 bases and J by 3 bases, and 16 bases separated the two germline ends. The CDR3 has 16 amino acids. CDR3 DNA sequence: TGTGCCAGCAGCTTACTAGGCGGGCTTTCGGACTATGGCTACACCTTC. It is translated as CASSLLGGLSDYGYTF.

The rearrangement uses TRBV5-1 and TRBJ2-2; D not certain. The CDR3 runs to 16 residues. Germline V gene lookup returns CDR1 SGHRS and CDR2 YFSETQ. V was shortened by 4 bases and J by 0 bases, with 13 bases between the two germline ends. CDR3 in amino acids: CASSTTGSPNTGELFF. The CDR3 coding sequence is TGCGCCAGCAGCACGACCGGATCCCCGAACACCGGGGAGCTGTTTTTT.

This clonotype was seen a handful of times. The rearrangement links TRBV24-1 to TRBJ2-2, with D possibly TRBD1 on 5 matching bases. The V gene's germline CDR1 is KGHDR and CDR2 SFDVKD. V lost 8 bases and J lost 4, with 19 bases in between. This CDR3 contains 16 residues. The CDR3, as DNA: TGTGCCACCATCCCCTTCTCAGGGCGGAGCACCGGGGAGCTGTTTTTT. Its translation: CATIPFSGRSTGELFF.

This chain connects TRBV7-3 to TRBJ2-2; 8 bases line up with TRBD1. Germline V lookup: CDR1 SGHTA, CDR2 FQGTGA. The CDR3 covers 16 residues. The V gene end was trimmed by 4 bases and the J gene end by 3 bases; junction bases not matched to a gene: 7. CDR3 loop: CASSSPGQEDTGELFF. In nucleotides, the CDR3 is TGTGCCAGCAGCTCCCCGGGACAGGAAGACACCGGGGAGCTGTTTTTT.

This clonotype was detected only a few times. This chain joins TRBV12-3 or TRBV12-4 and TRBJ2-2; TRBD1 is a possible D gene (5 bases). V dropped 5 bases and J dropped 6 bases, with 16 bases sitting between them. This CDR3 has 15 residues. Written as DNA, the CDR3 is TGTGCCAGCAGTCCAAGGGGCTCTTTTCCCGGGGAGCTGTTTTTT. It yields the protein CASSPRGSFPGELFF.

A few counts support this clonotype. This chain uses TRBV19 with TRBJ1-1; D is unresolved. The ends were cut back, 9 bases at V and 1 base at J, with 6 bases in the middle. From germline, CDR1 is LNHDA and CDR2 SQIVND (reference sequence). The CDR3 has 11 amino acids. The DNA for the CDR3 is TGTGCCAGCGAGGGGAACACTGAAGCTTTCTTT. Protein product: CASEGNTEAFF.

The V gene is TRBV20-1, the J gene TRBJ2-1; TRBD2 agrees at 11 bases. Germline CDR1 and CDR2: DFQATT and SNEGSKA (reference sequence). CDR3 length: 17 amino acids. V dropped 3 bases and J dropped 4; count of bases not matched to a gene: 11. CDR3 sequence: CSASGTSGWARYNEQFF. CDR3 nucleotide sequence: TGCAGTGCTAGTGGGACTAGCGGATGGGCTAGGTACAATGAGCAGTTCTTC.

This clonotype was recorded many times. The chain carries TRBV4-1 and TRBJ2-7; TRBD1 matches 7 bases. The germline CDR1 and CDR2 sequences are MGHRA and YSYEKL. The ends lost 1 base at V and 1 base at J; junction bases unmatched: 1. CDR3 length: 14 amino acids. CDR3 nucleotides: TGCGCCAGCAGCCAAGGACAGGGATCCTACGAGCAGTACTTC. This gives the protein CASSQGQGSYEQYF.

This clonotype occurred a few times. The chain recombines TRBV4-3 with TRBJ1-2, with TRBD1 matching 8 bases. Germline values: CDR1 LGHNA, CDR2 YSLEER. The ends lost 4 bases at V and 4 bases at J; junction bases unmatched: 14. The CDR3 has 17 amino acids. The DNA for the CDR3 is TGCGCCAGCAGCCCAGAACCGCGACAGGGGAGGGGCTATGGCTACACCTTC. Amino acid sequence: CASSPEPRQGRGYGYTF.

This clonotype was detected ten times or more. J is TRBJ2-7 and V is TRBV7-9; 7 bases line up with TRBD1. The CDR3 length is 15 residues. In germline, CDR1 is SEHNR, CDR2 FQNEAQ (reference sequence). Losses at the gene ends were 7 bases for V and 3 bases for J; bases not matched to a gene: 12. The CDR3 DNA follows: TGTGCCAGCAAACGTCTCGAGGACAGGAACTACGAGCAGTACTTC. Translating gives CASKRLEDRNYEQYF.

The CDR3 region is CASSRYGGGTDTQYF. The CDR3 DNA reads TGCGCCAGCAGCCGGTACGGGGGAGGCACAGATACGCAGTATTTT. The genes are TRBV4-1 and TRBJ2-3; D might be TRBD2 (6 bases). The V end lost 4 bases, the J end lost 1 base, and 12 bases lay between the germline ends. There are 15 residues in the CDR3. Germline lookup yields CDR1 MGHRA and CDR2 YSYEKL.

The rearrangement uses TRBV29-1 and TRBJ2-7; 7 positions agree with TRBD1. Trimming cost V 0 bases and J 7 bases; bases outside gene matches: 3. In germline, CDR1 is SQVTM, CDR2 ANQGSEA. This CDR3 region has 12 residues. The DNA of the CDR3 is TGCAGCGTTGAAGAGGACAGGCCAGAGCAGTACTTC. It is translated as CSVEEDRPEQYF.